The rows below give T cell receptor beta chains drawn from one sample of a study of blood T cell repertoires in COVID-19. Some clones are missing from TCRdb's copy, which holds only in-frame ones; the method was immunoSEQ multiplex PCR. The profile shows 200,000 to 250,000 clones, about nine tenths of them singletons. The sequencing input was PBMCs or T cells enriched from blood (not recorded which). These receptors originate from a woman in her 40s with acute COVID-19. CDR3s include the opening cysteine and the closing phenylalanine or tryptophan. Each record gives: CDR3 length, clone size, D gene, J gene, V gene, CDR3 protein, CDR3 DNA. The D gene is left open where the match is weak. Clone size is shown for a subset of rows, as once, few, many or a class of expanded clone.

>15|once|.|TRBJ1-1|TRBV6-1
CASSEAEGSGTEAFF
TGTGCCAGCAGTGAAGCCGAGGGATCGGGCACTGAAGCTTTCTTT
>14|.|TRBD1|TRBJ1-1|TRBV5-4
CASSLGGGGPEAFF
TGTGCCAGCAGCTTGGGAGGGGGCGGGCCTGAAGCTTTCTTT
>14|.|.|TRBJ1-5|TRBV20-1
CSASPVAEFGPQHF
TGCAGTGCTAGTCCGGTCGCGGAGTTTGGGCCCCAGCATTTT
>15|.|.|TRBJ2-7|TRBV19
CASSAAGMGIYEQYF
TGTGCCAGTAGTGCCGCAGGGATGGGGATCTACGAGCAGTACTTC
>15|.|.|TRBJ1-2|TRBV5-6
CASSLESRRGNGYTF
TGTGCCAGCAGCTTGGAATCGCGAAGGGGGAATGGCTACACCTTC
>14|.|.|TRBJ2-3|TRBV15
CATSSPGYRDTQYF
TGTGCCACCAGCAGTCCCGGTTACAGGGATACGCAGTATTTT
>13|few|.|TRBJ2-5|TRBV20-1
CSASQTAQETQYF
TGCAGTGCTAGTCAGACAGCCCAAGAGACCCAGTACTTC
>15|.|TRBD1|TRBJ1-1|TRBV19
CASSIVQGTAAEAFF
TGTGCCAGTAGTATAGTACAGGGGACGGCGGCTGAAGCTTTCTTT
>13|.|TRBD2|TRBJ2-7|TRBV5-1
CASSRGVSYEQYF
TGCGCCAGCAGTCGGGGGGTATCCTACGAGCAGTACTTC
>19|.|TRBD2|TRBJ2-7|TRBV9
CASSVVPHDSGGVSYEQYF
TGTGCCAGCAGCGTAGTCCCCCACGATAGCGGGGGCGTCTCCTACGAGCAGTACTTC
>13|.|TRBD1|TRBJ1-1|TRBV27
CASRGTGQTEAFF
TGTGCCAGCAGGGGGACAGGGCAAACTGAAGCTTTCTTT
>14|.|.|TRBJ1-1|TRBV4-1
CASSPGTLNTEAFF
TGCGCCAGCAGCCCAGGTACATTGAACACTGAAGCTTTCTTT
>16|.|.|TRBJ1-6|TRBV19
CASSLQAGVYNSPLHF
TGTGCCAGTAGTCTACAAGCAGGCGTGTATAATTCACCCCTCCACTTT
>17|.|.|TRBJ1-6|TRBV5-1
CASSLDPGGVVNSPLHF
TGCGCCAGCAGCCTGGACCCAGGAGGTGTTGTGAATTCACCCCTCCACTTT
>14|once|TRBD1|TRBJ1-5|TRBV6-2/TRBV6-3
CASSRQGWGQPQHF
TGTGCCAGCAGTCGACAGGGTTGGGGACAGCCCCAGCATTTT
>13|.|.|TRBJ1-1|TRBV2
CASAYRENTEAFF
TGTGCCAGCGCCTACAGGGAGAACACTGAAGCTTTCTTT
>12|few|.|TRBJ1-1|TRBV30
CAWSVFSTEAFF
TGTGCCTGGAGTGTATTTTCGACTGAAGCTTTCTTT
>15|.|TRBD1|TRBJ1-6|TRBV18
CASSLRQGQNSPLHF
TGTGCCAGCTCACTCCGACAGGGGCAGAATTCACCCCTCCACTTT
>14|few|TRBD1|TRBJ1-5|TRBV9
CASSGTGEDQPQHF
TGTGCCAGCAGCGGAACAGGGGAGGATCAGCCCCAGCATTTT
>13|.|.|TRBJ2-1|TRBV9
CASSPGQYNEQFF
TGTGCCAGCAGCCCCGGACAGTACAATGAGCAGTTCTTC
>12|.|.|TRBJ1-1|TRBV7-9
CASSYRQDEAFF
TGTGCCAGCAGCTACCGACAGGATGAAGCTTTCTTT